This passage covers 27 T cell receptor beta chains from one sample sequenced in a study of metastatic and nonmetastatic thyroid tumors. All patients reached thyroid surgery having received no treatment beforehand. Through MiXCR, TCRdb re-clonotyped the PCR reads. Among 35,000 to 50,000 clones listed, roughly a sixth were seen once. Source material: tumor tissue. The receptors were sampled from a female donor with papillary thyroid cancer or a benign thyroid nodule (not recorded which). Some clones in this sample may be carry-over from other donors' samples.

In its sample, this clone was seen a few times. J is TRBJ1-1 and V is TRBV7-8, with a weak D call TRBD1 (5 bases). The V end lost 10 bases, the J end lost 6 bases, and 24 bases lay between the germline ends. Germline V lookup: CDR1 SGHVS, CDR2 FQNEAQ. The CDR3 has 15 residues. Here the CDR3 reads CAIIFLRTARAEAFF. In DNA form, the CDR3 reads TGTGCCATCATCTTCCTCAGGACCGCCAGGGCTGAAGCTTTCTTT.

The V call is TRBV9, the J call TRBJ2-1; D call uncertain. Trimming removed 4 bases from V and 4 bases from J, with 9 bases in between. Germline V lookup: CDR1 SGDLS, CDR2 YYNGEE. The CDR3 runs to 13 residues. This CDR3 is CASSLSVYNEQFF. The CDR3 DNA reads TGTGCCAGCAGCTTATCCGTTTACAATGAGCAGTTCTTC.

This clone was found once. This sequence may be a read error, since a much larger clone differs from it by one base. J is TRBJ2-5 and V is TRBV11-2, with TRBD2 identical over 9 bases. The CDR3 totals 13 residues. CDR1 is SGHAT, CDR2 FQNNGV, per germline. CDR3 sequence: CASSLRLAETHYF. Here the CDR3 DNA reads TGTGCCAGCAGCTTAAGACTAGCGGAGACCCACTACTTC. Full variable domain (outside the CDR3, taken from reference TRBV11-2 and TRBJ2-5): EAGVAQSPRYKIIEKRQSVAFWCNPISGHATLYWYQQILGQGPKLLIQFQNNGVVDDSQLPKDRFSAERLKGVDSTLKIQPAKLEDSAVYLCASSLRLAETHYFGPGTRLLVL.

This clone was counted only a few times. A single base separates this from a much larger clone, so it may be a read error. This chain connects TRBV11-2 to TRBJ2-3, with 11 bases aligning to TRBD2. This CDR3 is 16 amino acids long. The germline CDR1 and CDR2 sequences are SGHAT and FQNNGV. With 4 bases clipped from V and 2 bases from J, the junction kept 5 bases outside the gene matches. The CDR3 coding sequence is TGTGCCAGCAGCTCACTAGCGGGAGCTACCACAGATACGCAGTATTTT. Protein product: CASSSLAGATTDTQYF. Full variable domain (outside the CDR3, taken from reference TRBV11-2 and TRBJ2-3): EAGVAQSPRYKIIEKRQSVAFWCNPISGHATLYWYQQILGQGPKLLIQFQNNGVVDDSQLPKDRFSAERLKGVDSTLKIQPAKLEDSAVYLCASSSLAGATTDTQYFGPGTRLTVL.

This clone was seen at least ten times. This chain uses TRBV9 with TRBJ1-1; TRBD1 is a possible D gene (5 bases). Germline V gives CDR1 SGDLS, CDR2 YYNGEE. V lost 2 bases and J 2 bases, leaving 7 bases between the germline ends. The CDR3 is 13 residues long. CDR3 DNA sequence: TGTGCCAGCAGCGTTCAGGGTAACACTGAAGCTTTCTTT. It codes for CASSVQGNTEAFF. The full variable domain, its missing parts supplied by reference TRBV9 and TRBJ1-1, is DSGVTQTPKHLITATGQRVTLRCSPRSGDLSVYWYQQSLDQGLQFLIQYYNGEERAKGNILERFSAQQFPDLHSELNLSSLELGDSALYFCASSVQGNTEAFFGQGTRLTVV.

This clone appeared many times. The rearrangement joins TRBV24-1 to TRBJ2-5; D remains ambiguous. The V and J ends lost 5 bases and 2 bases respectively, with 17 bases between them. The CDR3 extends over 16 amino acids. CDR1 and CDR2 (germline): KGHDR, SFDVKD. The CDR3 loop reads CATSGLTSNSQETQYF. In nucleotides, the CDR3 is TGTGCCACCAGTGGCCTGACCAGCAATTCACAAGAGACCCAGTACTTC.

V and J are TRBV6-4 and TRBJ2-2; tentatively, D is TRBD1 or TRBD2 (6 bases each). V gave up 8 bases and J gave up 3 bases, with 13 bases separating them. Germline loops: CDR1 MRHNA, CDR2 SNTAGT. CDR3 length: 14 amino acids. DNA of the CDR3: TGTGCCAGCTGGGCGAGGGGGGACACCGGGGAGCTGTTTTTT. This gives the protein CASWARGDTGELFF.

This clone was observed many times. The chain joins TRBV4-1 to TRBJ2-1; no clear D gene. In germline, CDR1 is MGHRA, CDR2 YSYEKL. Trimming removed 1 base at V and 4 bases at J, with 17 bases between. The CDR3 totals 17 residues. Here the CDR3 reads CASSQAATPNLYNEQFF. In DNA form, the CDR3 reads TGCGCCAGCAGCCAAGCTGCTACCCCGAATCTTTACAATGAGCAGTTCTTC.

This clone was detected many times. The V call is TRBV27, the J call TRBJ2-7; a weak D match, TRBD2 (5 bases). Germline CDR1 and CDR2: MNHEY and SMNVEV (reference sequence). The CDR3 is made up of 16 amino acids. Trimming cost V 10 bases and J 4 bases, with 26 bases left between them. The CDR3, as DNA: TGTGCCACCAAAAGGACTCCGGAAGGCCGGCTGTACGAGCAGTACTTC. This codes for CATKRTPEGRLYEQYF.

This clone was seen a few times. The genes are TRBV3-1 and TRBJ2-3, with D unresolved. V lost 2 bases to trimming and J lost 2 bases, with 8 bases between them. The CDR3 is made up of 14 amino acids. Germline values: CDR1 LGHDT, CDR2 YNNKEL (reference sequence). This CDR3 reads CASSQPLATDTQYF. The CDR3, as DNA: TGTGCCAGCAGCCAACCCCTTGCCACAGATACGCAGTATTTT.

This clone was counted ten times or more. The genes are TRBV5-6 and TRBJ1-1, with D unclear. CDR3 length: 14 amino acids. With 6 bases removed from V and 0 bases from J, the gap between germline ends came to 12 bases. CDR1 is SGHDT and CDR2 is YYEEEE in the germline V gene. The DNA for the CDR3 is TGTGCCAGCACCCAGAGAAGGATGAACACTGAAGCTTTCTTT. Its translation is CASTQRRMNTEAFF.

This clone occurred many times. The chain has TRBV7-2 and TRBJ1-5; D is ambiguous. The V gene lost 1 base and the J gene lost 15 bases, with 16 bases spanning the gap. This CDR3 has 13 amino acids. Germline V gene sequence: CDR1 SGHTA, CDR2 FQGNSA. The DNA for the CDR3 is TGTGCCAGCAGCTTAGACGGAGAGAGGGCAAGGCATTTT. As protein: CASSLDGERARHF.

This clone was picked up many times. This chain uses TRBV10-3 with TRBJ1-2; D is uncertain. The CDR3 length is 14 residues. The ends were cut back, 4 bases at V and 0 bases at J, with 9 bases in the middle. Germline lookup yields CDR1 ENHRY and CDR2 SYGVKD. As DNA, the CDR3 is TGTGCCATCAGTGCCGGAACAGCTAACTATGGCTACACCTTC. Translating gives CAISAGTANYGYTF.

This clone came up many times. The V and J genes are TRBV10-3 and TRBJ1-2; a possible D gene is TRBD1 (6 bases). The V end lost 0 bases, the J end lost 8 bases, and 16 bases lay between the germline ends. The CDR3 contains 15 residues. CDR1 and CDR2 (germline): ENHRY, SYGVKD. CDR3 loop: CAISESGDTLRGYTF. CDR3 nucleotides: TGTGCCATCAGTGAGTCTGGGGACACCCTTCGGGGCTACACCTTC.

This clone was seen ten or more times. The chain links TRBV29-1 to TRBJ1-1, with D possibly matching TRBD1 (5 bases). There are 12 residues in the CDR3. V lost 4 bases and J 0 bases, leaving 6 bases between the germline ends. Per the germline V gene, CDR1 is SQVTM and CDR2 is ANQGSEA. CDR3 DNA: TGCAGCGTTGGGGGCTTGAACACTGAAGCTTTCTTT. Translated: CSVGGLNTEAFF.

In the case of this clone: One end of the junction fails to match germline, which may point to a read error. This chain connects TRBV20-1 to TRBJ1-5, with a weak D call TRBD1 (6 bases). Germline V CDR1 and CDR2: DFQATT, SNEGSKA (reference sequence). The CDR3 covers 16 residues. The CDR3 DNA sequence: TGCAGTGCTGGGGACTCCGGGGGCTATAGCAATCAGCCCAAGTATTTT. Amino acid sequence: CSAGDSGGYSNQPKYF.

This clone was detected ten times or more. The chain uses TRBV12-3 or TRBV12-4 and TRBJ2-7; no firm D call. This CDR3 has 12 residues. The ends were cut back, 6 bases at V and 8 bases at J, with 14 bases in the middle. The CDR3 nucleotides read TGTGCCAGCAGCCACGTCGTGGTCCAGCAGTACTTC. Translation gives CASSHVVVQQYF.

This clone was observed many times. This chain joins TRBV5-4 and TRBJ2-5; possible D gene TRBD1, 5 bases. CDR1 is SGHNT and CDR2 is YYREEE in the germline V gene (reference sequence). V was shortened by 4 bases and J by 4 bases, with 14 bases between the two germline ends. CDR3 size: 14 residues. CDR3 residues: CASSGLAGPETQYF. The CDR3 coding sequence is TGTGCCAGCAGCGGTTTGGCAGGGCCAGAGACCCAGTACTTC.

This clone has at least ten counts. The chain combines TRBV29-1 with TRBJ2-3; 10 bases match TRBD2. The CDR3 runs 17 residues. Trimming cost V 7 bases and J 3 bases; bases outside gene matches: 16. The germline V gene has CDR1 SQVTM and CDR2 ANQGSEA. CDR3 sequence: CSGSGTSDSAWTDTQYF. CDR3 DNA sequence: TGCAGCGGATCCGGGACTAGCGACTCGGCGTGGACAGATACGCAGTATTTT.

This clone was seen repeatedly, ten times or more. The chain carries TRBV12-3 or TRBV12-4 and TRBJ2-1, with D perhaps being TRBD1 or TRBD2 (5 bases each). The CDR3 covers 11 residues. Trimming stripped 6 bases from V and 9 bases from J, with 9 bases between. CDR3 coding DNA: TGTGCCAGCAGGACGGGGCGTGAGCAGTTCTTC. Encoded protein: CASRTGREQFF.

The chain links TRBV7-6 to TRBJ1-1; the match to TRBD1 covers 7 bases. The V and J ends lost 7 bases and 12 bases, in that order; junction bases with no gene match: 11. The CDR3 extends over 12 amino acids. The germline CDR1 and CDR2 sequences are SGHVS and FNYEAQ. In DNA form, the CDR3 reads TGTGCCAGCATCTTGGACAGGAGGAGGACTTTCTTT. It yields the protein CASILDRRRTFF.

This clone was seen ten or more times. This sequence joins TRBV7-8 and TRBJ2-7; no clear D gene. There are 13 residues in the CDR3. The V end lost 3 bases, the J end lost 8 bases, and 14 bases lay between the germline ends. Germline CDR1 is SGHVS and CDR2 is FQNEAQ. CDR3 sequence (DNA): TGTGCCAGCAGCTTCATCAGGTTCGACAAGCAGTACTTC. This gives the protein CASSFIRFDKQYF.

At least ten counts were recorded for this clone. The J gene is TRBJ2-1, the V gene TRBV20-1; D may be TRBD2 (5 bases). In germline, CDR1 is DFQATT, CDR2 SNEGSKA (reference sequence). V lost 3 bases and J 4 bases, leaving 13 bases between the germline ends. This CDR3 is built from 14 residues. The CDR3 nucleotides are TGCAGTGCTAGCCGGGGTAGCATGTACAATGAGCAGTTCTTC. Its protein product is CSASRGSMYNEQFF.

This clone has just one count. Germline and junction disagree at one end, which may indicate a read error. This rearrangement joins TRBV20-1 to TRBJ1-1; maybe TRBD1 (5 bases). This CDR3 comprises 15 residues. Germline V gene lookup returns CDR1 DFQATT and CDR2 SNEGSKA (reference sequence). CDR3 sequence (DNA): TGCAGTTCTAGATCTCCGCGACAGATGAACACTGAAGCTTTCTTT. Translating it yields CSSRSPRQMNTEAFF.

This clone showed up just a few times. A read error may be the cause here, since a much bigger clone is one base away. The chain links TRBV6-4 to TRBJ1-1; D is uncertain. The ends were cut back, 6 bases at V and 1 base at J, with 9 bases in the middle. From germline, CDR1 is MRHNA and CDR2 SNTAGT. The CDR3 sequence is 13 residues long. This chain's CDR3 is CASRREGNTEAFF. Written as DNA, the CDR3 is TGTGCCAGCAGACGAGAGGGGAACACTGAAGCTTTCTTT.

This clone was observed at least ten times. The chain combines TRBV7-8 with TRBJ2-6; D is perhaps TRBD2 (5 bases). The V end was cut by 5 bases, the J end by 1 base, with 18 bases between. Germline V gene data show CDR1 as SGHVS and CDR2 as FQNEAQ. This CDR3 has 18 amino acids. The CDR3, as DNA: TGTGCCAGCAGCCCGAGGAGGCTTCAGGAATCTGGGGCCAACGTCCTGACTTTC. It translates to CASSPRRLQESGANVLTF.

Many counts were recorded for this clone. V usage is TRBV2 and J usage is TRBJ1-1, with D unresolved. Germline CDR1 and CDR2: SNHLY and FYNNEI. The length of the CDR3 is 11 residues. V dropped 5 bases and J dropped 7 bases, with 8 bases sitting between them. CDR3 DNA sequence: TGTGCCAGCAGTCAACCCCGTGAAGCTTTCTTT. It is translated as CASSQPREAFF.